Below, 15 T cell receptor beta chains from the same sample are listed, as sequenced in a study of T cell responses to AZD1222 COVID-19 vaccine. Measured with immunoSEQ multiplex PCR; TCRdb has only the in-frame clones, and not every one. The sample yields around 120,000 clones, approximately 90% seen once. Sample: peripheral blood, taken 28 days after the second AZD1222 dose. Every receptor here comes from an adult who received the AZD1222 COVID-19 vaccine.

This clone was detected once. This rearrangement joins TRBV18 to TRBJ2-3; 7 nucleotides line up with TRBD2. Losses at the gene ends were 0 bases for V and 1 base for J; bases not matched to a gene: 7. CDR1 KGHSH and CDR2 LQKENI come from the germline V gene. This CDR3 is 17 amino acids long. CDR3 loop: CASSPPRAGLRTDTQYF. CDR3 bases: TGTGCCAGCTCACCACCGCGAGCGGGATTACGCACAGATACGCAGTATTTT. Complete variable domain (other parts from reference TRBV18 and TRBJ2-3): NAGVMQNPRHLVRRRGQEARLRCSPMKGHSHVYWYRQLPEEGLKFMVYLQKENIIDESGMPKERFSAEFPKEGPSILRIQQVVRGDSAAYFCASSPPRAGLRTDTQYFGPGTRLTVL.

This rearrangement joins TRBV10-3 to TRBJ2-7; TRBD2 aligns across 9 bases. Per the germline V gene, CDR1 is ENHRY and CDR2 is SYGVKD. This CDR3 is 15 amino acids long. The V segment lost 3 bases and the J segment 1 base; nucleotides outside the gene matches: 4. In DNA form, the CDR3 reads TGTGCCATCAGTGATAGCGGGAGCCTTTCCTACGAGCAGTACTTC. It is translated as CAISDSGSLSYEQYF.

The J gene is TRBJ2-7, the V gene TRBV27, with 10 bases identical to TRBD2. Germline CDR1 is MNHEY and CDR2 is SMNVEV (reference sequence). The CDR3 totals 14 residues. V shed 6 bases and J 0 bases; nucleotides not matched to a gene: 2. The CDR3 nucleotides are TGTGCCAGCAGCCGGACTAGCGGCTCCTACGAGCAGTACTTC. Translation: CASSRTSGSYEQYF.

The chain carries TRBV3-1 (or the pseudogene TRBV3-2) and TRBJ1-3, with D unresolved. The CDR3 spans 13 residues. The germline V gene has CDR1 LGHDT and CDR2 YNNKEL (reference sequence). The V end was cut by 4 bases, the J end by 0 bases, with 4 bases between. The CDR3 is CASSPSSGNTIYF. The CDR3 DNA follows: TGTGCCAGCAGCCCGAGCTCTGGAAACACCATATATTTT.

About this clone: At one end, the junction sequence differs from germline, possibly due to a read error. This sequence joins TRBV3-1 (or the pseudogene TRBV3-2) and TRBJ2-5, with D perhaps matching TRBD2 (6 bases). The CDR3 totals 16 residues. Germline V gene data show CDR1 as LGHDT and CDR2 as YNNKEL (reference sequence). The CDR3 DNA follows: TGTGCCAGCAGCCAAGTCGGGGGAGCGGTTCAAGAGGCCCAGTACTTC. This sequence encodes CASSQVGGAVQEAQYF.

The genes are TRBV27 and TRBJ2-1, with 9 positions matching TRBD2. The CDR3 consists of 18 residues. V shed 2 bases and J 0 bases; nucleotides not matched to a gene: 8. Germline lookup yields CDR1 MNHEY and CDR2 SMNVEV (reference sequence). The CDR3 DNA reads TGTGCCAGCAGTTTAGACCTAGCGGGATTGTTCTCCTACAATGAGCAGTTCTTC. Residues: CASSLDLAGLFSYNEQFF.

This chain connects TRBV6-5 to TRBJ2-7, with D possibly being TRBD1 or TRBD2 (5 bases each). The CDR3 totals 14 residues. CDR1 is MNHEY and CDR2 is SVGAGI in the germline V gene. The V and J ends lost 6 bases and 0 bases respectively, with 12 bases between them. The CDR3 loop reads CASRGVASSYEQYF. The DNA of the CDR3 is TGTGCCAGCAGGGGGGTCGCTAGCTCCTACGAGCAGTACTTC.

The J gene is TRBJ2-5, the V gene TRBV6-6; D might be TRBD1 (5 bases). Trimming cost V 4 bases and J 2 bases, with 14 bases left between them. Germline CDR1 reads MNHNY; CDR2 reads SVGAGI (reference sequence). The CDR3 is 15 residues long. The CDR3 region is CASSSRDRIQETQYF. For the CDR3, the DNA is TGTGCCAGCAGTTCCCGTGACAGAATACAAGAGACCCAGTACTTC.

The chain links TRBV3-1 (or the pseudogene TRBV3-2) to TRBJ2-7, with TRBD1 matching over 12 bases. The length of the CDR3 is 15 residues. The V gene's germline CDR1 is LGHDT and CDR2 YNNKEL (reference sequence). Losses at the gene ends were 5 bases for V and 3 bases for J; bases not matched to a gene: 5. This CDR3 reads CASSVRDRGLYEQYF. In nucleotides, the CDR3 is TGTGCCAGCAGCGTCCGGGACAGGGGGCTCTACGAGCAGTACTTC.

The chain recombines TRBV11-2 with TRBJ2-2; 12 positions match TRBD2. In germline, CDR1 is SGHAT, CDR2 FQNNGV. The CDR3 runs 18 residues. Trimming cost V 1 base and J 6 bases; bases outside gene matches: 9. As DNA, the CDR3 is TGTGCCAGCAGCTTAGGCCCCTCGACTAGCGGGAGTTCCGGGGAGCTGTTTTTT. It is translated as CASSLGPSTSGSSGELFF.

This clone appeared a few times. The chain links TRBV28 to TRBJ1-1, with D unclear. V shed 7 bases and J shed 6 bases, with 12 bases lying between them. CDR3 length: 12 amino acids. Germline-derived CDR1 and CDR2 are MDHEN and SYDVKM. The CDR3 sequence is CASNEERSEAFF. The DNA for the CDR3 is TGTGCCAGCAACGAGGAAAGATCTGAAGCTTTCTTT.

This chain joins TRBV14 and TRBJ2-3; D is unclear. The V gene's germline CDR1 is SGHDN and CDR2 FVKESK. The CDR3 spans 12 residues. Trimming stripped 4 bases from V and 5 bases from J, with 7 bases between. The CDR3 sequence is CASSPSGDTQYF. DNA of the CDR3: TGTGCCAGCAGCCCATCAGGAGATACGCAGTATTTT.

Written as DNA, the CDR3 is TGTGCCTGGAGCCCGGGACGGCAGAACACTGAAGCTTTCTTT. The encoded protein is CAWSPGRQNTEAFF. This chain connects TRBV30 to TRBJ1-1; tentatively, D is TRBD1 (5 bases). The CDR3 loop spans 14 amino acids. Deletions cut 3 bases from V and 1 base from J, with 12 bases between. The germline V gene has CDR1 GTSNPN and CDR2 SVGIG (reference sequence).

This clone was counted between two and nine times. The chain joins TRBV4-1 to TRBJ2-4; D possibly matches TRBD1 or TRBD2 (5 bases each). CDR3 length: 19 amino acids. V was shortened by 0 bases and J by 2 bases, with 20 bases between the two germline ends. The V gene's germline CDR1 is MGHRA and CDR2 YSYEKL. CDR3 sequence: CASSQEKGRIPGSKNIQYF. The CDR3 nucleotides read TGCGCCAGCAGCCAAGAAAAGGGACGGATACCTGGGTCCAAAAACATTCAGTACTTC.

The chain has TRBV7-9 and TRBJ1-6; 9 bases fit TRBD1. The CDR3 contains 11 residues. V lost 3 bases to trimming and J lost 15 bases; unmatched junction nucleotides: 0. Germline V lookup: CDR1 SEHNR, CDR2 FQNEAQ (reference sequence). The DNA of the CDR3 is TGTGCCAGCAGCTTGGGACAGGGCCTCCACTTT. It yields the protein CASSLGQGLHF.